Following are 10 T cell receptor beta chains from one sample sequenced in a study of CD8 T cells in ankylosing spondylitis. Findings of the study overall: Characteristic of ankylosing spondylitis blood, it appeared, was a TCR beta motif comprising about eight highly homologous variants.

TCRdb fed the 5' RACE reads into MiXCR, producing one record per CDR3 protein. Of hundreds of thousands of distinct CDR3 sequences listed, about 12% were seen once; the top ten hold just over 0.5%. The antigens of these receptors remain unknown. Sample: blood, either unsorted or a sorted T cell fraction (not recorded which). These receptor sequences come from a male donor with ankylosing spondylitis.

This clonotype was counted only a few times. The chain uses TRBV20-1 and TRBJ2-1; no reliable D call. The germline V gene encodes CDR1 DFQATT and CDR2 SNEGSKA (reference sequence). This CDR3 is built from 11 residues. V lost 3 bases and J 12 bases, leaving 12 bases between the germline ends. The CDR3 DNA is TGCAGTGCTAGCCCCCTAGTGCGGCAGTTCTTC. It yields the protein CSASPLVRQFF.

Only a few counts were recorded for this clonotype. The genes are TRBV20-1 and TRBJ2-1, with D possibly matching TRBD1 (6 bases). V was pared by 5 bases and J by 3 bases, with 17 bases between. Germline V lookup: CDR1 DFQATT, CDR2 SNEGSKA (reference sequence). There are 15 residues in the CDR3. The CDR3 DNA reads as TGCAGTGCTCCGAGGGGGATTGGCTACTACAATGAGCAGTTCTTC. It codes for CSAPRGIGYYNEQFF.

The sample holds a few counts of this clonotype. The chain has TRBV20-1 and TRBJ2-2; the D gene is possibly TRBD1 (5 bases). This CDR3 is 14 amino acids long. Looked up from germline, CDR1 is DFQATT and CDR2 is SNEGSKA (reference sequence). Trimming cost V 2 bases and J 2 bases, with 9 bases left between them. CDR3 protein: CSARIRVNTGELFF. In nucleotides, the CDR3 is TGCAGTGCTAGAATCAGGGTAAACACCGGGGAGCTGTTTTTT.

This clonotype was counted between two and nine times. The chain couples TRBV7-2 to TRBJ1-6; D possibly corresponds to TRBD1 (5 bases). From germline, CDR1 is SGHTA and CDR2 FQGNSA. The length of the CDR3 is 14 residues. The V and J ends lost 2 bases and 8 bases respectively, with 10 bases between them. The CDR3 protein is CASSLMGGDSPLHF. The CDR3 bases are TGTGCCAGCAGCTTAATGGGGGGGGATTCACCCCTCCACTTT.

This clonotype was seen more than once but under ten times. This chain joins TRBV20-1 and TRBJ2-5; D remains unclear. V was cut by 0 bases and J by 2 bases, with 10 bases left in between. This CDR3 is 14 amino acids long. From germline, CDR1 is DFQATT and CDR2 SNEGSKA (reference sequence). The CDR3 reads CSARDEYQQETQYF. CDR3 DNA: TGCAGTGCTAGAGATGAGTACCAGCAAGAGACCCAGTACTTC.

In this sample, this clonotype turned up many times. The chain joins TRBV20-1 to TRBJ2-5, with D perhaps TRBD2 (6 bases). Germline V gene data show CDR1 as DFQATT and CDR2 as SNEGSKA (reference sequence). Trimming removed 0 bases from V and 3 bases from J, with 11 bases in between. CDR3 length: 14 residues. The CDR3 DNA reads as TGCAGTGCTAGAGAGGGGGGAGGAGAAGAGACCCAGTACTTC. This codes for CSAREGGGEETQYF.

This clonotype appeared many times. CDR3 coding DNA: TGTGCCAGCAGCTTAGTCCCGGGACAGACCTACGAGCAGTACTTC. The encoded protein is CASSLVPGQTYEQYF. The chain carries TRBV7-2 and TRBJ2-7; 7 bases fit TRBD1. Looked up from germline, CDR1 is SGHTA and CDR2 is FQGNSA. The CDR3 extends over 15 amino acids. V lost 1 base to trimming and J lost 2 bases; unmatched junction nucleotides: 5.

This clonotype showed up many times. The rearrangement joins TRBV5-1 to TRBJ1-2, with a possible D match to TRBD1 (5 bases). Trimming stripped 3 bases from V and 8 bases from J, with 14 bases between. The CDR3 runs 13 residues. Germline V CDR1 and CDR2: SGHRS, YFSETQ. The CDR3 nucleotides read TGCGCCAGCAGCTATTCCGGGACTGAAGGCTACACCTTC. Its protein product is CASSYSGTEGYTF.

This clonotype was seen only once. The rearrangement joins TRBV7-2 to TRBJ2-5; maybe TRBD1 (5 bases). The CDR3 is made up of 14 amino acids. Germline V gives CDR1 SGHTA, CDR2 FQGNSA. V gave up 0 bases and J gave up 9 bases, with 14 bases separating them. CDR3 sequence reads: CASSLAGPQGPQYF. The DNA for the CDR3 is TGTGCCAGCAGCTTAGCGGGGCCACAAGGGCCCCAGTACTTC.

The chain employs TRBV7-2 and TRBJ2-2; D gene uncertain. Trimming cost V 1 base and J 5 bases, with 8 bases left between them. Per the germline V gene, CDR1 is SGHTA and CDR2 is FQGNSA. This CDR3 comprises 14 residues. CDR3 sequence: CASSLELGTGELFF. The CDR3 coding sequence is TGTGCCAGCAGCTTAGAGCTAGGGACCGGGGAGCTGTTTTTT.